Below, 5 T cell receptor beta chains from the same sample are listed, as sequenced in a study of T cell repertoires in cytomegalovirus infection. TCRdb reprocessed the reads via MiXCR and lists one record per CDR3 protein. The data show some 700,000 distinct CDR3 sequences, 33% seen once. These receptors have no known antigen. Specimen: cultured PBMCs, collected from culture after CMV antigen stimulation. Receptors originate from a human donor in good health (CMV status not recorded). Some clones in this sample may be carry-over from other donors' samples.

The chain carries TRBV2 and TRBJ2-7; D is perhaps TRBD1 (6 bases). The CDR3 runs 12 residues. Trimming stripped 8 bases from V and 3 bases from J, with 11 bases between. From germline, CDR1 is SNHLY and CDR2 FYNNEI. The CDR3 region is CASHLGGYEQYF. The CDR3 region has the DNA TGTGCCAGCCATCTAGGGGGCTACGAGCAGTACTTC.

This clonotype has a count of ten or more. The chain has TRBV7-8 and TRBJ1-1, with 10 bases that match TRBD1. Germline CDR1 SGHVS, CDR2 FQNEAQ. This CDR3 has 16 residues. The V segment lost 0 bases and the J segment 5 bases; nucleotides outside the gene matches: 6. CDR3 protein: CASSLAGTGEYTEAFF. The CDR3 nucleotides read TGTGCCAGCAGCTTAGCGGGGACAGGGGAGTATACTGAAGCTTTCTTT.

In this sample, this clonotype turned up a few times. The chain is built from TRBV6-2 or TRBV6-3 and TRBJ1-1; a possible D gene is TRBD1 (5 bases). Germline-derived CDR1 and CDR2 are MNHEY and SVGEGT. V dropped 6 bases and J dropped 1 base, with 12 bases sitting between them. The CDR3 contains 14 residues. The CDR3 DNA reads TGTGCCAGCAGCGACGGGGGGACGAACACTGAAGCTTTCTTT. Protein: CASSDGGTNTEAFF.

This clonotype has ten or more counts. The V and J genes are TRBV7-2 and TRBJ2-3, with D perhaps TRBD1 or TRBD2 (6 bases each). The V end lost 5 bases, the J end lost 2 bases, and 17 bases lay between the germline ends. The CDR3 length is 16 residues. Germline-derived CDR1 and CDR2 are SGHTA and FQGNSA. CDR3 sequence reads: CASSQGLERVTDTQYF. CDR3 DNA sequence: TGTGCCAGCAGCCAGGGGTTGGAGCGGGTCACAGATACGCAGTATTTT.

This clonotype showed up just a few times. The V and J genes are TRBV7-2 and TRBJ2-1; no definite D call. CDR1 SGHTA and CDR2 FQGNSA come from the germline V gene. This CDR3 comprises 16 residues. Trimming stripped 1 base from V and 6 bases from J, with 16 bases between. The CDR3 bases are TGTGCCAGCAGCTTAGGGGCCGCCCGAATAGGCAATGAGCAGTTCTTC. It translates to CASSLGAARIGNEQFF.